The 17 T cell receptor beta chains below were found in one sample sequenced in a study of shared clonotypes between healthy human individuals. The table came from immunoSEQ multiplex PCR; TCRdb's copy has only in-frame clones and leaves some out. Of hundreds of thousands of clones in the sample, less than 85% are singletons; the top ten hold 1.7%. Specimen: memory CD4+ T cells sorted from blood. Subset reported: CD45RA-negative fraction. The receptors derive from a young woman in good health.

Of note for this clone: Other DNA sequences in this sample translate to the same CDR3. The chain links TRBV5-8 to TRBJ2-5, with D unclear. Germline values: CDR1 SGHTS, CDR2 YDEGEE. CDR3 size: 11 residues. Trimming cost V 2 bases and J 6 bases, with 5 bases left between them. As DNA, the CDR3 is TGTGCCAGCAGCTTCAGTAAGACCCAGTACTTC. It encodes CASSFSKTQYF.

This sequence joins TRBV6-6 and TRBJ2-3; perhaps TRBD1 as D (6 bases). The ends were cut back, 8 bases at V and 3 bases at J, with 15 bases in the middle. This CDR3 is built from 14 residues. Germline values: CDR1 MNHNY, CDR2 SVGAGI (reference sequence). In DNA form, the CDR3 reads TGTGCCAGCCGACACAGGGTGAGTACAGATACGCAGTATTTT. It translates to CASRHRVSTDTQYF.

The chain is built from TRBV6-5 and TRBJ2-5, with 12 nucleotides matching TRBD2. The germline CDR1 and CDR2 sequences are MNHEY and SVGAGI. V dropped 4 bases and J dropped 9; count of bases not matched to a gene: 9. The CDR3 loop spans 15 amino acids. DNA of the CDR3: TGTGCCAGCAGTTCCATGACTAGCGGGGGTTCGGCCCAGTACTTC. Residues: CASSSMTSGGSAQYF.

V usage is TRBV7-2 and J usage is TRBJ1-5; 8 nucleotides agree with TRBD1. This CDR3 has 14 residues. V was pared by 5 bases and J by 7 bases, with 7 bases of the junction left unmatched. CDR1 is SGHTA, CDR2 FQGNSA, per germline. The CDR3 nucleotides are TGTGCCAGCAGCACCGGGACAGGCCACCAGCCCCAGCATTTT. Translation: CASSTGTGHQPQHF.

Here the CDR3 DNA reads TGTGCCAGTAGTAACAGGGGTAATGAAAAACTGTTTTTT. This sequence encodes CASSNRGNEKLFF. The V and J genes are TRBV19 and TRBJ1-4; TRBD1 agrees at 7 bases. The germline V gene has CDR1 LNHDA and CDR2 SQIVND (reference sequence). The junction had 0 bases not matched to a gene; V was cut back by 4 bases and J by 4 bases. The CDR3 consists of 13 residues.

This clone was observed a few times. This chain links TRBV2 with TRBJ2-3; D perhaps matches TRBD2 (6 bases). Germline V CDR1 and CDR2: SNHLY, FYNNEI. There are 13 residues in the CDR3. V dropped 4 bases and J dropped 6 bases, with 11 bases sitting between them. This CDR3 is CASSVTRADTQYF. CDR3 sequence (DNA): TGTGCCAGCAGTGTGACTAGGGCGGATACGCAGTATTTT.

This clone was recorded only once. V usage is TRBV6-1 and J usage is TRBJ1-2, with D perhaps TRBD1 (6 bases). Germline V gene lookup returns CDR1 MNHNS and CDR2 SASEGT. Trimming took off 4 bases at V and 4 bases at J, with 19 bases between the two ends. The CDR3 runs 16 residues. In DNA form, the CDR3 reads TGTGCCAGCAGTGCAGGGACATTTGGGCCGTCCTATGGCTACACCTTC. This encodes CASSAGTFGPSYGYTF.

For the CDR3, the DNA is TGTGCCAGCAGTGTCCAGGCGGCCACCGGGGAGCTGTTTTTT. Protein sequence: CASSVQAATGELFF. The V gene is TRBV27, the J gene TRBJ2-2; D is unclear. The V end was cut by 5 bases, the J end by 4 bases, with 11 bases between. Germline lookup yields CDR1 MNHEY and CDR2 SMNVEV (reference sequence). This CDR3 comprises 14 residues.

A note on this clone: Within the sample, other DNA sequences also encode this same CDR3. The chain recombines TRBV7-9 with TRBJ2-7, with D possibly TRBD2 on 6 matching bases. This CDR3 contains 14 residues. Trimming cost V 4 bases and J 4 bases, with 14 bases left between them. Germline CDR1 and CDR2: SEHNR and FQNEAQ (reference sequence). CDR3 sequence: CASSSTGSTYEQYF. CDR3 nucleotides: TGTGCCAGCAGCTCTACCGGGAGTACATACGAGCAGTACTTC.

The gene calls are TRBV7-9 and TRBJ2-3; the D gene is possibly TRBD1 (6 bases). CDR1 and CDR2 from the germline V gene are SEHNR and FQNEAQ (reference sequence). CDR3 length: 16 amino acids. V lost 1 base to trimming and J lost 1 base, with 12 bases between them. The CDR3 sequence is CASSLGLQGGTDTQYF. CDR3 coding DNA: TGTGCCAGCAGCTTAGGTTTACAGGGCGGCACAGATACGCAGTATTTT.

The chain joins TRBV28 to TRBJ2-7, with TRBD2 as a possible D gene (6 bases). In germline, CDR1 is MDHEN, CDR2 SYDVKM. The CDR3 loop spans 12 amino acids. Trimming removed 5 bases from V and 3 bases from J, with 8 bases in between. CDR3 amino acids: CASSRGYYEQYF. In nucleotides, the CDR3 is TGTGCCAGCAGTCGGGGGTACTACGAGCAGTACTTC.

V usage is TRBV18 and J usage is TRBJ1-1, with no clear D. V was shortened by 6 bases and J by 3 bases, with 17 bases between the two germline ends. Germline V gives CDR1 KGHSH, CDR2 LQKENI. The CDR3 spans 15 residues. In DNA form, the CDR3 reads TGTGCCAGCTCGCCTAACCTATTTGGTGACACTGAAGCTTTCTTT. Translation gives CASSPNLFGDTEAFF.

The table lists this clone with a few counts. J is TRBJ2-1 and V is TRBV7-6; 8 nucleotides line up with TRBD2. J lost 7 bases, V lost 2 bases, and 4 bases had no gene match. The germline V gene has CDR1 SGHVS and CDR2 FNYEAQ. The CDR3 is 14 amino acids. The chain's CDR3 is CASSLFSGVNEQFF. The CDR3, as DNA: TGTGCCAGCAGCTTATTTAGCGGGGTTAATGAGCAGTTCTTC.

V usage is TRBV29-1 and J usage is TRBJ2-5, with D possibly matching TRBD2 (7 bases). The CDR3 covers 14 residues. The germline CDR1 and CDR2 sequences are SQVTM and ANQGSEA. V lost 2 bases, J lost 1 base, and 11 bases lay in between. CDR3 in DNA: TGCAGCGTTGAATCCGCGGGGGCCCAAGAGACCCAGTACTTC. As protein: CSVESAGAQETQYF.

The CDR3 sequence is CASSSSSGRYEAFF. CDR3 nucleotide sequence: TGTGCCAGCAGTTCCTCATCTGGACGGTATGAAGCTTTCTTT. This sequence joins TRBV28 and TRBJ1-1; no definite D call. This CDR3 has 14 residues. Germline V gives CDR1 MDHEN, CDR2 SYDVKM. V was clipped by 4 bases and J by 7 bases, with 16 bases between them.

This clone was seen a handful of times. The chain combines TRBV15 with TRBJ2-7; 9 positions agree with TRBD1. The CDR3 runs to 15 residues. J lost 5 bases, V lost 3 bases, and 8 bases had no gene match. Germline V gene lookup returns CDR1 LNHNV and CDR2 YYDKDF (reference sequence). The CDR3 region has the DNA TGTGCCACCAGCAGTAAGGGACAGGGTTGGGACGAGCAGTACTTC. This translates into CATSSKGQGWDEQYF.

In its sample, this clone was seen once. The genes are TRBV2 and TRBJ2-5; a possible D gene is TRBD2 (5 bases). There are 14 residues in the CDR3. CDR1 is SNHLY and CDR2 is FYNNEI in the germline V gene. The V gene lost 4 bases and the J gene lost 4 bases, with 13 bases spanning the gap. CDR3 residues: CASSASAGRETQYF. The DNA for the CDR3 is TGTGCCAGCAGTGCGTCCGCGGGCAGAGAGACCCAGTACTTC.